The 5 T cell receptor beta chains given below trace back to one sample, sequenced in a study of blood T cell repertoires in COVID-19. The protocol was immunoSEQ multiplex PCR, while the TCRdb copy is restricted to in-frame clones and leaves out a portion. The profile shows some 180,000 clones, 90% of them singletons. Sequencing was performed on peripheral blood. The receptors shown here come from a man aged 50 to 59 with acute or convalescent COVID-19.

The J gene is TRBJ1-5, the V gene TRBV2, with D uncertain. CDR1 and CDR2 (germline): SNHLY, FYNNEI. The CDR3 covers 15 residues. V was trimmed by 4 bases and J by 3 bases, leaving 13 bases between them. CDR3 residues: CASSVDGKVNQPQHF. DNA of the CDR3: TGTGCCAGCAGTGTTGACGGGAAGGTCAATCAGCCCCAGCATTTT.

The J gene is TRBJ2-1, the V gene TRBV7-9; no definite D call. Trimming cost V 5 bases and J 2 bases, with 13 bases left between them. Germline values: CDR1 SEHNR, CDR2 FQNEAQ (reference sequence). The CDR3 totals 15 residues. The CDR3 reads CASSPTVDPYNEQFF. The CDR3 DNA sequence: TGTGCCAGCAGCCCGACTGTTGATCCCTACAATGAGCAGTTCTTC. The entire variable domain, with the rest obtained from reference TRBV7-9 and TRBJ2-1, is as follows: DTGVSQNPRHKITKRGQNVTFRCDPISEHNRLYWYRQTLGQGPEFLTYFQNEAQLEKSRLLSDRFSAERPKGSFSTLEIQRTEQGDSAMYLCASSPTVDPYNEQFFGPGTRLTVL.

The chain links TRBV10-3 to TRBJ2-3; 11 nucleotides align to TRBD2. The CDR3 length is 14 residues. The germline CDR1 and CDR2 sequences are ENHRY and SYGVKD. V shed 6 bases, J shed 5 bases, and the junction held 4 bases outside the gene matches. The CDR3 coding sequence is TGTGCCATCAGCACTAGCGGGGGTATAGATACGCAGTATTTT. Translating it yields CAISTSGGIDTQYF.

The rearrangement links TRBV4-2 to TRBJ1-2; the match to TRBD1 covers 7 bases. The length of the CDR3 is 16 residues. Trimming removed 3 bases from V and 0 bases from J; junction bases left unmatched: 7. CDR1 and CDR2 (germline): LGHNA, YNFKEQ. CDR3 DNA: TGTGCCAGCAGCCAGACAGGGACAGACCCTAACTATGGCTACACCTTC. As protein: CASSQTGTDPNYGYTF.

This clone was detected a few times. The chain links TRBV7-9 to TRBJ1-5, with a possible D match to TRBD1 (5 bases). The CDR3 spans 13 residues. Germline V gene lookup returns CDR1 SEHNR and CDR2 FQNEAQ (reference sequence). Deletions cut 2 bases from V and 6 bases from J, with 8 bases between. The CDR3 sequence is CASSLTGAQPQHF. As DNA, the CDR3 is TGTGCCAGCAGCTTAACAGGAGCTCAGCCCCAGCATTTT.